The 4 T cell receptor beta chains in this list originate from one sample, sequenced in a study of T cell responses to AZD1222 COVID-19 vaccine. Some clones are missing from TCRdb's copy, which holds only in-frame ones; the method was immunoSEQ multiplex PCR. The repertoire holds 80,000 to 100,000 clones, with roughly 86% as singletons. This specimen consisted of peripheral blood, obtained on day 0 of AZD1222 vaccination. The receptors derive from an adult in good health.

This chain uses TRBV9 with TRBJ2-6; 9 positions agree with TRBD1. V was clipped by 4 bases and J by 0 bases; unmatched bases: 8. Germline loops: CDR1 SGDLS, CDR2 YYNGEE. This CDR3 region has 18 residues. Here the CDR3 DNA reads TGTGCCAGCAGCAACACCGGGACAGGGCTCTCTGGGGCCAACGTCCTGACTTTC. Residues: CASSNTGTGLSGANVLTF.

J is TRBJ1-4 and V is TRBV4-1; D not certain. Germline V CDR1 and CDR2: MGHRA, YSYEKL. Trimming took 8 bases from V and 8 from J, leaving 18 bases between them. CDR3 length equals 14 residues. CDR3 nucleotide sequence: TGCGCCAGCTCCGCGACTCTAGTAGTAGAAAAACTGTTTTTT. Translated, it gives CASSATLVVEKLFF.

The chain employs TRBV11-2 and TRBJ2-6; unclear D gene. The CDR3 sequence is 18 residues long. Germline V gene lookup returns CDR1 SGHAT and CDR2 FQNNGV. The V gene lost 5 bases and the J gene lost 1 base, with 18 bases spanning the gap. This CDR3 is CASSSPRFQGSGANVLTF. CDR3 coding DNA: TGTGCCAGCAGCAGCCCTCGGTTTCAAGGTTCTGGGGCCAACGTCCTGACTTTC.

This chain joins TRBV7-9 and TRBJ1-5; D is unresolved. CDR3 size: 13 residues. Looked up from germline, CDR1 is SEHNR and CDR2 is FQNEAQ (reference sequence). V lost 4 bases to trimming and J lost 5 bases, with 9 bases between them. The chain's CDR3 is CASSSERDQPQHF. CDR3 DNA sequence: TGTGCCAGCAGCTCAGAGAGGGATCAGCCCCAGCATTTT.